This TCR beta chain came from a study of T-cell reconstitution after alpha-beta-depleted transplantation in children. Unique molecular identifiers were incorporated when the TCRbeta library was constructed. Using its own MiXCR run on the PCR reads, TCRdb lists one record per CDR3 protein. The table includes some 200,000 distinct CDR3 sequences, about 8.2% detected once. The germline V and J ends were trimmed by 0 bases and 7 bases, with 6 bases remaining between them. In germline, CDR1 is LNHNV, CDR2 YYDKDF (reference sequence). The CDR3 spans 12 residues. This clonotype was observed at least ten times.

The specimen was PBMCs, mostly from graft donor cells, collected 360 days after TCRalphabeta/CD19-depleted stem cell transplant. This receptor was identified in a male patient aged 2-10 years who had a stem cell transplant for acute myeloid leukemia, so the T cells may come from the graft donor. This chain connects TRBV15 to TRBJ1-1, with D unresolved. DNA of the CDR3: TGTGCCACCAGCAGAGATTCGGGTGAAGCTTTCTTT. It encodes CATSRDSGEAFF.